This TCR beta chain was profiled in a study of early T cells in non-severe SARS-CoV-2 infection. Study context: Sequencing targeted bulk RNA from unsorted whole blood, leaving chains unpaired. Study results and caveats: Anti-spike CD8 responses were favored by VDJdb matching, which missed private and CD4 specificities.

Individual cDNA molecules were tagged with unique molecular identifiers, the study reported. TCRdb re-called the 5' RACE reads through MiXCR, storing one row per CDR3 protein. The sample has about 80,000 distinct CDR3 sequences; over 10% are singletons. This clonotype was recorded at least ten times. Antigen unknown. The CDR3 totals 16 residues. With 0 bases removed from V and 0 bases from J, the gap between germline ends came to 12 bases. Germline V gene data show CDR1 as SQVTM and CDR2 as ANQGSEA. Sequenced input: whole blood. This clonotype was sampled from an adult who was a healthcare worker with PCR-confirmed SARS-CoV-2 infection or an uninfected control (not recorded which). The chain is built from TRBV29-1 and TRBJ2-1, with D perhaps TRBD1 (6 bases). The DNA for the CDR3 is TGCAGCGTTGAAGAGGGGGCGGGTAGCTCCTACAATGAGCAGTTCTTC. It is translated as CSVEEGAGSSYNEQFF.